This T cell receptor beta chain was identified in a study of T cell responses to AZD1222 COVID-19 vaccine. Study in general: Recipients boosted at about 4 weeks or about 12 weeks are pooled.

After removal of 7 bases from V and 6 bases from J, the junction contained 15 bases not matched to a gene. CDR3 size: 15 residues. Germline V gene lookup returns CDR1 MNHEY and CDR2 SVGAGI. Clones were read by immunoSEQ multiplex PCR, and TCRdb kept only the in-frame ones, dropping some. Of 98,000 or so clones in the sample, over 90% were seen once. J is TRBJ2-7 and V is TRBV6-5, with 7 bases identical to TRBD1. The receptor was derived from an adult in good health. Sequencing used peripheral blood, obtained on day 0 of AZD1222 vaccination. CDR3 nucleotides: TGTGCCAGCATCGAGCCCCGACAGGGCGTCAGCGAGCAGTACTTC. This sequence encodes CASIEPRQGVSEQYF.